The clone carrying this TCR beta chain came up many times. Its antigen is not identified. The sample comes from a study of T cell repertoires in cytomegalovirus infection. Study-wide context: Both CMV infection and a matching HLA type were indicated by public TCR beta signatures.

The junction had 10 bases not matched to a gene; V was cut back by 5 bases and J by 1 base. CDR3 length equals 16 residues. Germline CDR1 reads SGHTA; CDR2 reads FQGNSA. Study observations and caveats: Based on cumulative public TCR beta family frequency, carriers of CMV plus the relevant HLA were identified.

TCRdb re-analysed the reads in MiXCR, keeping a single row per CDR3 protein. The sample lists approximately 180,000 distinct CDR3 sequences, roughly 9% occurring once. This TCR derives from a human donor in good health (CMV status not recorded). Some clones in this sample may be carry-over from other donors' samples. Specimen: PBMCs. The V call is TRBV7-2, the J call TRBJ1-2; the match to TRBD1 covers 7 bases. The CDR3, as DNA: TGTGCCAGCAGCAAAAAAACGGGACAGAATAACTATGGCTACACCTTC. Its protein product is CASSKKTGQNNYGYTF.